A selection of T cell receptor beta chains follows, all from one sample in a study of T cells after yellow fever vaccination. One entry per CDR3 protein, called by TCRdb with MiXCR from the 5' RACE reads. Among around 550,000 distinct CDR3 sequences, 15% to 20% were seen once, and the ten largest hold around an eighth. The material sequenced was PBMCs, taken 15 days after the yellow fever booster vaccination. Receptor source: a young man who received the YFV17D yellow fever vaccine. Each CDR3 is given with its conserved first and last residue. The D gene is left open where the match is weak. The size field is filled for only some rows; it gives once, few, many or a size class.

v_gene: TRBV24-1; j_gene: TRBJ1-1; d_gene: NA; abundance: NA; len: 13; CDR3aa: CATGDTGNTEAFF; CDR3nt: TGTGCCACGGGGGACACAGGGAACACTGAAGCTTTCTTT
v_gene: TRBV6-2/TRBV6-3; j_gene: TRBJ1-2; d_gene: NA; abundance: many; len: 12; CDR3aa: CASSTGLRSYTF; CDR3nt: TGTGCCAGCAGTACTGGACTTCGTAGCTACACCTTC
v_gene: TRBV5-5; j_gene: TRBJ1-1; d_gene: NA; abundance: few; len: 13; CDR3aa: CASSLVGKTEAFF; CDR3nt: TGTGCCAGCAGCTTAGTCGGGAAAACTGAAGCTTTCTTT
v_gene: TRBV20-1; j_gene: TRBJ1-2; d_gene: NA; abundance: few; len: 15; CDR3aa: CSAREASLVWVGYTF; CDR3nt: TGCAGTGCTAGAGAGGCATCCCTCGTATGGGTTGGCTACACCTTC
v_gene: TRBV18; j_gene: TRBJ2-7; d_gene: TRBD2; abundance: NA; len: 16; CDR3aa: CASSPGLAGGTNEQYF; CDR3nt: TGTGCCAGCTCACCGGGACTAGCGGGAGGAACGAACGAGCAGTACTTC
v_gene: TRBV20-1; j_gene: TRBJ2-7; d_gene: NA; abundance: few; len: 11; CDR3aa: CSAVNSAGPYF; CDR3nt: TGCAGTGCTGTCAATTCTGCCGGGCCGTACTTC
v_gene: TRBV10-3; j_gene: TRBJ2-7; d_gene: TRBD2; abundance: few; len: 15; CDR3aa: CAISEDGRAHEHQYF; CDR3nt: TGTGCCATCAGTGAAGATGGGAGGGCCCATGAGCACCAGTACTTC
v_gene: TRBV15; j_gene: TRBJ1-4; d_gene: NA; abundance: few; len: 13; CDR3aa: CATSYTVNEKLFF; CDR3nt: TGTGCCACCAGCTACACTGTTAATGAAAAACTGTTTTTT
v_gene: TRBV5-8; j_gene: TRBJ2-7; d_gene: TRBD1; abundance: few; len: 14; CDR3aa: CASSRGQGIYEQYF; CDR3nt: TGTGCCAGCAGCCGGGGACAGGGAATTTACGAGCAGTACTTC
v_gene: TRBV14; j_gene: TRBJ2-7; d_gene: NA; abundance: NA; len: 15; CDR3aa: CASSPITGNIYEQYF; CDR3nt: TGTGCCAGCAGCCCCATAACAGGAAACATCTACGAGCAGTACTTC